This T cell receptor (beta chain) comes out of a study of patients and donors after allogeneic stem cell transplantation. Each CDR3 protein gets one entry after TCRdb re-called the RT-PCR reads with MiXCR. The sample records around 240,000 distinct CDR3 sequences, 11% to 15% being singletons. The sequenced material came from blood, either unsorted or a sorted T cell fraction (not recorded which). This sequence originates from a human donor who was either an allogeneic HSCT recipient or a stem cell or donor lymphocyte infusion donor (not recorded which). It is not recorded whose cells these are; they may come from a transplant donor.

The CDR3 sequence is CSATGGQGNTEAFF. As DNA, the CDR3 is TGCAGTGCCACGGGTGGACAGGGGAACACTGAAGCTTTCTTT. The gene calls are TRBV20-1 and TRBJ1-1; 8 nucleotides line up with TRBD1. J gave up 1 base and V 6 bases, and 7 bases lay outside the gene matches. CDR3 length: 14 residues. Germline V gene lookup returns CDR1 DFQATT and CDR2 SNEGSKA (reference sequence).